The source of this T cell receptor (beta chain) is a study of T cells expressing NK-cell markers. Study-level information: From sorted CD3+CD56+NKG2C+, CD3+CD56+NKG2C- and CD3+CD56-NKG2C+ T cells came the TCR beta repertoires.

For this clonotype: Antigen: not known.

Study results and caveats: The study found these clonotypes also leading the CD3+CD56-NKG2C+ fraction in a few donors. Dominant NKG2C+ clonotype frequencies of 1.0-7.0% of CD8+ T cells were measured in more than 5 donors.

TCR beta libraries carry UMIs added by 5'RACE template switching. TCRdb reprocessed the 5' RACE reads and keeps a single row for each CDR3 protein, giving no DNA. This sample's table has about 160,000 distinct CDR3 sequences. The CDR3 is 16 amino acids. This receptor was taken from a woman aged 18-69 years in good health. The chain links TRBV12-3 or TRBV12-4 to TRBJ1-5. Material for sequencing was blood T cells: a sorted CD56 or NKG2C T cell subset, CD4+ or CD8+ T cells, or bulk PBMC T cells (not recorded which). The CDR3 spells CASTPVGRISNQPQHF.